One and the same sample provided the 14 T cell receptor beta chains below, sequenced in a study of blood T cell repertoires in COVID-19. The table came from immunoSEQ multiplex PCR; TCRdb's copy has only in-frame clones and leaves some out. This table has more than 95,000 clones, 75% to 90% appearing once. The sequencing input was peripheral blood. The receptors were gathered from a man aged 55 to 70 with acute or convalescent COVID-19.

The chain links TRBV5-4 to TRBJ2-1, with 14 bases that match TRBD2. CDR3 size: 16 residues. CDR1 is SGHNT, CDR2 YYREEE, per germline (reference sequence). J lost 10 bases, V lost 0 bases, and 6 bases had no gene match. Written as DNA, the CDR3 is TGTGCCAGCAGCTTGGGACTGGGACTAGCGGGAGTAGAGCAGTTCTTC. This gives the protein CASSLGLGLAGVEQFF. The full variable domain, in which reference TRBV5-4 and TRBJ2-1 provide the parts outside the CDR3, is ETGVTQSPTHLIKTRGQQVTLRCSSQSGHNTVSWYQQALGQGPQFIFQYYREEENGRGNFPPRFSGLQFPNYSSELNVNALELDDSALYLCASSLGLGLAGVEQFFGPGTRLTVL.

This clone turned up a few times. CDR3 sequence (DNA): TGCGCCAGCAGCTCGTCCCCGGCGACTAGCGGGAACAATGAGCAGTTCTTC. This encodes CASSSSPATSGNNEQFF. The V gene is TRBV5-1, the J gene TRBJ2-1; 11 bases agree with TRBD2. The germline V gene encodes CDR1 SGHRS and CDR2 YFSETQ. V dropped 3 bases and J dropped 5; count of bases not matched to a gene: 10. The CDR3 consists of 17 residues.

The chain links TRBV5-6 to TRBJ1-2; D unclear. The CDR3 covers 16 residues. V lost 0 bases and J 1 base, leaving 13 bases between the germline ends. Germline CDR1 SGHDT, CDR2 YYEEEE. The CDR3 bases are TGTGCCAGCAGCTTGGCCTTGAAAGGACTTAACTATGGCTACACCTTC. Translating gives CASSLALKGLNYGYTF.

This chain joins TRBV11-2 and TRBJ2-1; D is perhaps TRBD1 (6 bases). The CDR3 covers 17 residues. The V end lost 5 bases, the J end lost 8 bases, and 25 bases lay between the germline ends. Germline CDR1 SGHAT, CDR2 FQNNGV. The CDR3 region has the DNA TGTGCCAGCAGCCGAAAGGGGGACGGCTATACCGGAGATGAGCAGTTCTTC. It codes for CASSRKGDGYTGDEQFF.

The rearrangement joins TRBV5-4 to TRBJ1-1; TRBD1 is a possible D gene (5 bases). Trimming left V 3 bases short and J 0 bases short, with 9 bases between. The V gene's germline CDR1 is SGHNT and CDR2 YYREEE (reference sequence). This CDR3 has 14 residues. The CDR3 region has the DNA TGTGCCAGCAGCTGGGGCGTTATGAACACTGAAGCTTTCTTT. Its translation: CASSWGVMNTEAFF.

The V gene is TRBV27, the J gene TRBJ1-2; the match to TRBD1 covers 8 bases. The CDR3 covers 15 residues. In germline, CDR1 is MNHEY, CDR2 SMNVEV (reference sequence). Trimming cost V 4 bases and J 7 bases; bases outside gene matches: 11. Written as DNA, the CDR3 is TGTGCCAGCAGTTATTACAGGACAGGGATTCCTGGCTACACCTTC. Residues: CASSYYRTGIPGYTF.

To note about this clone: The junction shows a germline mismatch at one end, possibly a read error. The chain is built from TRBV7-7 and TRBJ2-5; TRBD1 agrees at 10 bases. The CDR3 has 15 amino acids. Germline V gene sequence: CDR1 SSHAT, CDR2 FNYEAQ (reference sequence). The CDR3 reads CASSNRQGARETQYF. The CDR3 DNA is TGTGCTAGCAGCAACCGACAGGGGGCCAGGGAGACCCAGTACTTC.

The chain is built from TRBV29-1 and TRBJ1-2; D is undetermined. This CDR3 has 14 amino acids. Germline V gene lookup returns CDR1 SQVTM and CDR2 ANQGSEA. Trimming removed 1 base from V and 4 bases from J, with 13 bases in between. The CDR3 DNA reads TGCAGCGTTGAAGGGCGGCCGGGAGGCTATGGCTACACCTTC. This encodes CSVEGRPGGYGYTF.

The chain employs TRBV3-1 (or the pseudogene TRBV3-2) and TRBJ1-1, with 10 bases matching TRBD1. The CDR3 is 15 residues long. The trim removed 4 bases at V and 5 bases at J, leaving 7 bases unmatched. Germline CDR1 LGHDT, CDR2 YNNKEL (reference sequence). The CDR3 here is CASSPRGQGGTEAFF. Here the CDR3 DNA reads TGTGCCAGCAGCCCAAGAGGACAGGGGGGGACTGAAGCTTTCTTT.

Of note for this clone: Lacking the conserved final phenylalanine or tryptophan, this CDR3 likely reflects a read error. The DNA is omitted, as the CDR3 cannot be located on it reliably, and the CDR3 follows TCRdb's listing. The CDR3 reads CASSLLGTGGVV. The chain links TRBV12-3 or TRBV12-4 to TRBJ1-2; the DNA was not compared with TRBD1, the D call given in the table. Counting both end residues, the CDR3 totals 12 amino acids.

V gene TRBV7-2 combines with J gene TRBJ2-7; the match to TRBD1 covers 9 bases. Germline CDR1 and CDR2: SGHTA and FQGNSA. This CDR3 has 14 amino acids. V shed 5 bases, J shed 4 bases, and the junction held 6 bases outside the gene matches. Here the CDR3 DNA reads TGTGCCAGCAGCGCCGGACAGGGGCCTTACGAGCAGTACGTC. This codes for CASSAGQGPYEQYV.

The gene calls are TRBV10-2 and TRBJ2-7, with 13 bases matching TRBD2. CDR1 is WSHSY, CDR2 SAAADI, per germline. This CDR3 contains 16 residues. Unmatched junction bases numbered 3, after V lost 2 bases and J lost 2 bases. CDR3 sequence reads: CASSERGTSGTYEQYV. CDR3 coding DNA: TGCGCCAGCAGTGAGCGGGGGACTAGCGGGACCTACGAGCAGTACGTC.

The chain links TRBV19 to TRBJ2-2; D is possibly TRBD1 (7 bases). In germline, CDR1 is LNHDA, CDR2 SQIVND (reference sequence). CDR3 length: 14 residues. V dropped 5 bases and J dropped 6 bases, with 13 bases sitting between them. As DNA, the CDR3 is TGTGCCAGTAGTGTCACAGGGGAGGCCGGGGAGCTGTTTTTT. Translated: CASSVTGEAGELFF.

The V call is TRBV5-6, the J call TRBJ1-6, with D unclear. The CDR3 has 13 amino acids. Germline CDR1 reads SGHDT; CDR2 reads YYEEEE. Trimming shortened V by 1 base and J by 8 bases, and 7 bases separated the two germline ends. CDR3 in DNA: TGTGCCAGCAGCTTGATTCAGGATTCACCCCTCCACTTT. This codes for CASSLIQDSPLHF.